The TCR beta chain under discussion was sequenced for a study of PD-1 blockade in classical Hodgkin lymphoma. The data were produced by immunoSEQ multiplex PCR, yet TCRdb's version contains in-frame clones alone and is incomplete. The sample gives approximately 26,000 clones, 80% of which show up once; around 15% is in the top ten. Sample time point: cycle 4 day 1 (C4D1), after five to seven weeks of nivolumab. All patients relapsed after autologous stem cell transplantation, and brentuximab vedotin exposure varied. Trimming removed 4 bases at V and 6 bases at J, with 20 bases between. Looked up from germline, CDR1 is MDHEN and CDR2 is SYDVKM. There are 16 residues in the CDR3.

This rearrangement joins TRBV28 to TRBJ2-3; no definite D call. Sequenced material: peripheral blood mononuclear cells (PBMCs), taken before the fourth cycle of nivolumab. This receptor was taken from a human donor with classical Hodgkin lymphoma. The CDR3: CASSSPAPGPQDTQYF. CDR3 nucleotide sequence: TGTGCCAGCAGTTCCCCGGCGCCCGGGCCTCAGGATACGCAGTATTTT.